What follows describes a single T cell receptor (beta chain). This specimen belongs to a study of blood T cell repertoires in COVID-19. Study as a whole: Cohort 3 recovery required two negative PCRs, clearance, or symptom resolution. T cells, B-cell-depleted T cells, or PBMCs supplied cDNA or gDNA.

This CDR3 region has 18 residues. Trimming removed 5 bases from V and 1 base from J; junction bases left unmatched: 12. Germline CDR1 reads SGDLS; CDR2 reads YYNGEE. The data were produced by immunoSEQ multiplex PCR, yet TCRdb's version contains in-frame clones alone and is incomplete. The data contain roughly 210,000 clones, roughly 84% of them seen just once; the ten biggest clones take up approximately 7.3%. Residents of about two dozen US areas, aged roughly 18 to 90 years, made up the participants. The receptor's source is a man aged 25-45 years in a cohort exposed to, infected with or recovered from COVID-19 (not recorded which). The material sequenced was PBMCs or T cells enriched from blood (not recorded which). The chain employs TRBV9 and TRBJ2-7, with 13 bases aligning to TRBD2. The CDR3 sequence is CASSSGLAGAAGSYEQYF. CDR3 DNA: TGTGCCAGCAGTTCAGGACTAGCGGGAGCAGCGGGTTCCTACGAGCAGTACTTC.